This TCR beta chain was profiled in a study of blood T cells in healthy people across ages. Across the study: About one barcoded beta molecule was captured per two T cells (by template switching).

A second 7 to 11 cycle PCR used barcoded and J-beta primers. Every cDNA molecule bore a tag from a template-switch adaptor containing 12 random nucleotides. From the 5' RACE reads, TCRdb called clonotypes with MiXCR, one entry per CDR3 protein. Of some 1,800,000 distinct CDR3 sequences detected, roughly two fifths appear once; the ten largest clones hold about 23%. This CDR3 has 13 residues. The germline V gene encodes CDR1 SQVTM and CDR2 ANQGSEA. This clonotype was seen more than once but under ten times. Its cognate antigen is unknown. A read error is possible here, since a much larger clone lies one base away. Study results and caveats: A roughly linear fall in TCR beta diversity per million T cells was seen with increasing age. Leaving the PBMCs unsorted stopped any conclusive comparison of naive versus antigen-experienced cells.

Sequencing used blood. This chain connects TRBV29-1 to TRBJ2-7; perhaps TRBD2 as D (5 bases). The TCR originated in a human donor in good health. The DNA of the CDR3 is TGCAGCGTTGAAGTGCGGGCCTCCTGCGAGCAGTACTTC. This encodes CSVEVRASCEQYF.